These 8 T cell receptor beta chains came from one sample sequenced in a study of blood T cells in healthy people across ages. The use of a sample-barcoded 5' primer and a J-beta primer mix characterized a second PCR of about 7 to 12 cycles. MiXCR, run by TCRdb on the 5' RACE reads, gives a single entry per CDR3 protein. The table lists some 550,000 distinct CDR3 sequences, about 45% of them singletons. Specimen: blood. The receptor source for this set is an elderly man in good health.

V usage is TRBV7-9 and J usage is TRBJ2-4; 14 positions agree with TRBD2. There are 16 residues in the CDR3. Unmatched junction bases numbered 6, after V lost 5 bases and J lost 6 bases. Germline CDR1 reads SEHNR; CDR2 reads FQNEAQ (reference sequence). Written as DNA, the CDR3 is TGTGCCAGCAGCGATACCGGGACTAGCGGGAGAAACATTCAGTACTTC. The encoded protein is CASSDTGTSGRNIQYF.

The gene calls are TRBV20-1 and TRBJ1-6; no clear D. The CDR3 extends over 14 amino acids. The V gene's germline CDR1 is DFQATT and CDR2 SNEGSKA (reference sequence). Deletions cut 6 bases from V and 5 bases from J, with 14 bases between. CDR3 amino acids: CSAKTRRDNSPLHF. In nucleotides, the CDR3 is TGCAGTGCCAAAACTCGACGGGATAATTCACCCCTCCACTTT.

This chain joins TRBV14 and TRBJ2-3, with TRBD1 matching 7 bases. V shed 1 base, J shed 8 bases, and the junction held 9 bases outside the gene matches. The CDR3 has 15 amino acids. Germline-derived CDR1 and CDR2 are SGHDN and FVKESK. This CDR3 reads CASSQGRQGAGTQYF. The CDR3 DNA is TGTGCCAGCAGCCAAGGCCGACAGGGTGCGGGTACGCAGTATTTT.

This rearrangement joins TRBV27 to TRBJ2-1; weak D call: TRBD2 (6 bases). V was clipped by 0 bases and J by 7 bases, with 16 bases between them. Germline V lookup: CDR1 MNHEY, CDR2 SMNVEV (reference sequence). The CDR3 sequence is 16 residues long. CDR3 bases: TGTGCCAGCAGTTTATCCGGGACTCATCTAGGGAATGAGCAGTTCTTC. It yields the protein CASSLSGTHLGNEQFF.

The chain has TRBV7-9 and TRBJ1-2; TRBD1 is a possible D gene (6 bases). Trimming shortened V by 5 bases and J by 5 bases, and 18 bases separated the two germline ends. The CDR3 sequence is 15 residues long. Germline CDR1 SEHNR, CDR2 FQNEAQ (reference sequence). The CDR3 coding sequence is TGTGCCAGCAGCGGTCGGGACACCTCGGGGTATGGCTACACCTTC. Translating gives CASSGRDTSGYGYTF.

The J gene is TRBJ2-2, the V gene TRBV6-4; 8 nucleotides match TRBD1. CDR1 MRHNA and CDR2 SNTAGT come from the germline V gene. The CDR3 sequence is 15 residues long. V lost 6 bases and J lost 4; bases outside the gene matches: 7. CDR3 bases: TGTGCCAGCAGCCCGGACAGGGAGACCACCGGGGAGCTGTTTTTT. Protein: CASSPDRETTGELFF.

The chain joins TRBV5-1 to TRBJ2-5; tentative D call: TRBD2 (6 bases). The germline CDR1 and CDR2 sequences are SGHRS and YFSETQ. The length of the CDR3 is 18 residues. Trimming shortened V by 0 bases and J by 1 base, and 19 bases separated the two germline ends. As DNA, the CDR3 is TGCGCCAGCAGCTTGGCGGCAATAGGGGCGGGGCCCCAAGAGACCCAGTACTTC. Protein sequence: CASSLAAIGAGPQETQYF.

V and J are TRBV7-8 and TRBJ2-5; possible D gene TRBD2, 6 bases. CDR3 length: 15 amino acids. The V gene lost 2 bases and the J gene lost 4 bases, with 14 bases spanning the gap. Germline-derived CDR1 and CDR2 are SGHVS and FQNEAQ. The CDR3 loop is CASSLKRAGGETQYF. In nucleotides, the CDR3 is TGTGCCAGCAGCTTAAAACGGGCCGGGGGAGAGACCCAGTACTTC.